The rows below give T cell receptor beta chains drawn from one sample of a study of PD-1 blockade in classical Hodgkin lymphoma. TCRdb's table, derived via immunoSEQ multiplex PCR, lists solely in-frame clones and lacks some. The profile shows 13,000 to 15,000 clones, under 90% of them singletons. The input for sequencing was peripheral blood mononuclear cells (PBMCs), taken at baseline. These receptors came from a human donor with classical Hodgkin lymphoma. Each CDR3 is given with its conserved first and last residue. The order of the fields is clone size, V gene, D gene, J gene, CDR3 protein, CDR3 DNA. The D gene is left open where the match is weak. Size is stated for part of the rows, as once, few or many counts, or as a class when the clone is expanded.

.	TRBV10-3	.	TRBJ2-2	CAISEYTDITGELFF	TGTGCCATCAGTGAGTACACAGACATCACCGGGGAGCTGTTTTTT
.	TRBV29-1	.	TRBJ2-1	CSVEGGRTYNEQFF	TGCAGCGTTGAAGGGGGCAGAACCTACAATGAGCAGTTCTTC
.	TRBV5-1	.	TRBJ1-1	CASSPYLGRTEAFF	TGCGCCAGCAGCCCATACCTAGGACGGACGGAAGCTTTCTTT
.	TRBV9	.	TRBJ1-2	CASSPFWEKGYTF	TGTGCCAGCAGCCCGTTTTGGGAAAAGGGCTACACCTTC
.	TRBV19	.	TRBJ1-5	CAGSISAASNQPQHF	TGTGCCGGTAGTATAAGCGCAGCTAGCAATCAGCCCCAGCATTTT
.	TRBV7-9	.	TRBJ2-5	CASSVWQETQYF	TGTGCCAGCAGCGTATGGCAAGAGACCCAGTACTTC
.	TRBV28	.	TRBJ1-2	CASSLPGTPRYGYTF	TGTGCCAGCAGTTTACCCGGGACACCCCGCTATGGCTACACCTTC
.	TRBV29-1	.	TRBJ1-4	CSVAQGRNEKLFF	TGCAGCGTTGCACAGGGCAGAAATGAAAAACTGTTTTTT
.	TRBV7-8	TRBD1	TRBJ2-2	CASTIRRTGQNTGELFF	TGTGCCAGCACCATTCGGAGGACAGGGCAGAACACCGGGGAGCTGTTTTTT
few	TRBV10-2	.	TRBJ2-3	CASGPRGADTQYF	TGCGCCAGCGGCCCGAGGGGTGCAGATACGCAGTATTTT
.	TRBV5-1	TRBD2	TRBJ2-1	CASSSLLAGAGNEQFF	TGCGCCAGCAGCTCACTACTAGCGGGGGCGGGCAATGAGCAGTTCTTC
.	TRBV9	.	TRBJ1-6	CASSALEAVRPNSPLHF	TGTGCCAGCAGCGCTTTGGAGGCGGTTAGGCCCAATTCACCCCTCCACTTT
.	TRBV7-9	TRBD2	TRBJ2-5	CASSLAGRGQETQYF	TGTGCCAGCAGCTTAGCTGGGCGGGGGCAAGAGACCCAGTACTTC
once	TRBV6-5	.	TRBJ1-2	CASSYSGTRPYGYTF	TGTGCCAGCAGTTACTCCGGGACAAGGCCTTATGGCTACACCTTC
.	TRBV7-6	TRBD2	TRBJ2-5	CASSLRLAGTQETQYF	TGTGCCAGCAGCTTAAGACTAGCGGGCACCCAAGAGACCCAGTACTTC
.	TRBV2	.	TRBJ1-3	CASSVPANSGNTIYF	TGTGCCAGCAGTGTCCCAGCGAACTCTGGAAACACCATATATTTT
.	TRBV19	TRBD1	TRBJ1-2	CASGQGGYGYTF	TGTGCCAGTGGACAGGGGGGTTATGGCTACACCTTC
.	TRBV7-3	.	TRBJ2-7	CASSLSTGPLYEQYF	TGTGCCAGCAGCTTAAGTACAGGCCCACTCTACGAGCAGTACTTC
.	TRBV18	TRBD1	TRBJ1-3	CASSQGTASGNTIYF	TGTGCCAGCTCACAGGGGACAGCATCTGGAAACACCATATATTTT
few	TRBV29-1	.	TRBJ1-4	CSVELGTNEKLFF	TGCAGCGTTGAACTAGGAACTAATGAAAAACTGTTTTTT
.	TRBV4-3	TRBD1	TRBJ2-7	CASSQWTGVYEQYF	TGCGCCAGCAGCCAGTGGACAGGGGTCTACGAGCAGTACTTC
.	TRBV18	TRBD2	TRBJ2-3	CASSPPGLGADTQYF	TGTGCCAGCTCACCACCCGGACTAGGGGCGGATACGCAGTATTTT
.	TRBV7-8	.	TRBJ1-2	CASSLEGLYYGYTF	TGTGCCAGCAGCTTAGAAGGACTGTACTATGGCTACACCTTC
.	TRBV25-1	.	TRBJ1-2	CASSNRDEGGYTF	TGTGCCAGCAGTAACAGGGACGAAGGCGGCTACACCTTC
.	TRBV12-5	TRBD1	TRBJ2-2	CASGLGQGSPTGELFF	TGTGCTAGTGGTTTAGGACAGGGGAGCCCCACCGGGGAGCTGTTTTTT
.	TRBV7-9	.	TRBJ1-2	CASSLIVYFHGYTF	TGTGCCAGCAGCTTAATTGTATACTTCCATGGCTACACCTTC
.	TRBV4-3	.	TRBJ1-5	CASSLRDGNQPQHF	TGCGCCAGCAGCCTACGGGACGGAAATCAGCCCCAGCATTTT
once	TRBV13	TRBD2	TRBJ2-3	CASSSGTSGGSTDTQYF	TGTGCCAGCAGCTCCGGGACTAGCGGGGGGTCCACAGATACGCAGTATTTT